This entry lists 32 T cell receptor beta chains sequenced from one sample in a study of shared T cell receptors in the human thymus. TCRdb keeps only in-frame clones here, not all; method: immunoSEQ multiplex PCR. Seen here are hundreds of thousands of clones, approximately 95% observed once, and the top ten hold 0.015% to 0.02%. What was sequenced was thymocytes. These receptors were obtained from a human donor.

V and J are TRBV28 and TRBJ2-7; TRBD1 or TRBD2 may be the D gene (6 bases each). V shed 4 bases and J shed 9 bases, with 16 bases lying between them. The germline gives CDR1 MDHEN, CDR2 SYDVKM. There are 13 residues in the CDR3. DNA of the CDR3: TGTGCCAGCAGTTCCACCACCGGGGGCACGCAGTACTTC. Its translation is CASSSTTGGTQYF.

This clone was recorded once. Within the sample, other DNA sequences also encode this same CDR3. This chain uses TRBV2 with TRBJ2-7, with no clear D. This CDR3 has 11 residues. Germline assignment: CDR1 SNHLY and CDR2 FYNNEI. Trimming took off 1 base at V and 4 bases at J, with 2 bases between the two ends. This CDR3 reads CASSEGYEQYF. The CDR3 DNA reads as TGTGCCAGCAGTGAAGGGTACGAGCAGTACTTC. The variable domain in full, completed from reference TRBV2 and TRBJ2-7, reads EPEVTQTPSHQVTQMGQEVILRCVPISNHLYFYWYRQILGQKVEFLVSFYNNEISEKSEIFDDQFSVERPDGSNFTLKIRSTKLEDSAMYFCASSEGYEQYFGPGTRLTVT.

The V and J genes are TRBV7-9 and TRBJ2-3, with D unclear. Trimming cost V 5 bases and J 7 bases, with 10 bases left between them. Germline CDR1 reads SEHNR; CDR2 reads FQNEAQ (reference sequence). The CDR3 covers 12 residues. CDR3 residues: CASSPDENTQYF. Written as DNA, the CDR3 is TGTGCCAGCAGCCCGGACGAGAATACGCAGTATTTT.

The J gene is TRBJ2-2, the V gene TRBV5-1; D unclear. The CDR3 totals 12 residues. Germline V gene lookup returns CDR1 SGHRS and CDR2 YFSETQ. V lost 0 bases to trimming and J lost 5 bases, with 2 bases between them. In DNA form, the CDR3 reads TGCGCCAGCAGCTTGGAGACCGGGGAGCTGTTTTTT. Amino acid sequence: CASSLETGELFF.

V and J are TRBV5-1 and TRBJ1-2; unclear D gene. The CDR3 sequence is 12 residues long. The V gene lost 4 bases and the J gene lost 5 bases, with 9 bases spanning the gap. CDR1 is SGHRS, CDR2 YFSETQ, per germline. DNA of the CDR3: TGCGCCAGCAGCCTGGCCGATTATGGCTACACCTTC. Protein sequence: CASSLADYGYTF.

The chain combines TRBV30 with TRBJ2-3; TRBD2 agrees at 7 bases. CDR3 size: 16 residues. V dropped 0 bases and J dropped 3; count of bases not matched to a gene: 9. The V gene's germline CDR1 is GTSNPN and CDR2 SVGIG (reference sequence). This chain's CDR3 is CAWSVLMREFTDTQYF. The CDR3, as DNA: TGTGCCTGGAGTGTACTGATGCGGGAGTTTACAGATACGCAGTATTTT. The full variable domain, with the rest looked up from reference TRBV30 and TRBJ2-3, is SQTIHQWPATLVQPVGSPLSLECTVEGTSNPNLYWYRQAAGRGLQLLFYSVGIGQISSEVPQNLSASRPQDRQFILSSKKLLLSDSGFYLCAWSVLMREFTDTQYFGPGTRLTVL.

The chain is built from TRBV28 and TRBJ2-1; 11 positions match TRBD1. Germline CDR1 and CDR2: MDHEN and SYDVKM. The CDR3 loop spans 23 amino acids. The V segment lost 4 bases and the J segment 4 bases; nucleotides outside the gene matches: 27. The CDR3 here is CASSSGTGGGKDGRQAHYNEQFF. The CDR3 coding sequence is TGTGCCAGCAGTTCCGGGACAGGGGGAGGGAAGGACGGGAGGCAAGCCCATTACAATGAGCAGTTCTTC.

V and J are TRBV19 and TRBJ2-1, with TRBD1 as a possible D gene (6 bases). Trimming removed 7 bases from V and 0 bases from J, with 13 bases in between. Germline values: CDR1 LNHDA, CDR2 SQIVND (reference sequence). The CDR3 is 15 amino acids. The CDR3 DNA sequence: TGTGCCAGTATTAACAGGGTCGGCTCCTACAATGAGCAGTTCTTC. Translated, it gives CASINRVGSYNEQFF.

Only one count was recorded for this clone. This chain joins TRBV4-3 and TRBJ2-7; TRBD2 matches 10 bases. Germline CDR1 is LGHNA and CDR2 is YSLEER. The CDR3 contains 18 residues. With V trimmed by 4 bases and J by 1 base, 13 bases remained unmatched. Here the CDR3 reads CASSPWTSGEGTSYEQYF. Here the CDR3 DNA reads TGCGCCAGCAGCCCCTGGACTAGCGGAGAGGGGACTTCCTACGAGCAGTACTTC.

The CDR3 here is CASSLRISDRSQETQYF. The CDR3, as DNA: TGTGCCAGCAGCCTAAGGATCTCGGACAGGTCCCAAGAGACCCAGTACTTC. The rearrangement uses TRBV28 and TRBJ2-5, with 7 bases lining up with TRBD1. The V segment lost 6 bases and the J segment 1 base; nucleotides outside the gene matches: 14. Germline-derived CDR1 and CDR2 are MDHEN and SYDVKM. There are 17 residues in the CDR3.

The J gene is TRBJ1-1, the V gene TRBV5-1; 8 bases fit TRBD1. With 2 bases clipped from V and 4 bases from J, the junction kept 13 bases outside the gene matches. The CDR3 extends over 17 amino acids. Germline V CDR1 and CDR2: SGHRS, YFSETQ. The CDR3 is CASSLNPRGQGGTEAFF. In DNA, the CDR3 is TGCGCCAGCAGCTTAAATCCTCGAGGACAGGGTGGCACTGAAGCTTTCTTT.

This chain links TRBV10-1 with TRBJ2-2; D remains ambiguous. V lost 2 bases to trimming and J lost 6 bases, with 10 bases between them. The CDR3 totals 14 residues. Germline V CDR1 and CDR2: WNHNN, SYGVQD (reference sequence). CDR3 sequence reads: CASSEAFPPGELFF. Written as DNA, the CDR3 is TGCGCCAGCAGTGAGGCATTTCCCCCCGGGGAGCTGTTTTTT.

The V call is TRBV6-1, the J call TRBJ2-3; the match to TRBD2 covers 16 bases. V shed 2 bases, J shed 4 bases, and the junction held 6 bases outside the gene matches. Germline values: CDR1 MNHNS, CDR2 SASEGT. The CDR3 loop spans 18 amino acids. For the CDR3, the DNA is TGTGCCAGCAGTGAACCCGGGACTAGCGGGAGGGCCGCAGATACGCAGTATTTT. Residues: CASSEPGTSGRAADTQYF.

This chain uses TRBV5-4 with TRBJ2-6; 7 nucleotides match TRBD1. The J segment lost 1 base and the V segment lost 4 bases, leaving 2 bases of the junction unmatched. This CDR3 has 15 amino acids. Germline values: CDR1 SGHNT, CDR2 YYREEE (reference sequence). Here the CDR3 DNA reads TGTGCCAGCAGCAAACAGGGGTCTGGGGCCAACGTCCTGACTTTC. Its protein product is CASSKQGSGANVLTF.

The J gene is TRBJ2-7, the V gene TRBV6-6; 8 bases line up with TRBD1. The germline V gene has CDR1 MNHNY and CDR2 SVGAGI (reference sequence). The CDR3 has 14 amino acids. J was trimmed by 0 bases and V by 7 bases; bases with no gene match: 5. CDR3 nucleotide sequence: TGTGCCAGCACTGGACAGGGTACCTCCTACGAGCAGTACTTC. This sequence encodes CASTGQGTSYEQYF.

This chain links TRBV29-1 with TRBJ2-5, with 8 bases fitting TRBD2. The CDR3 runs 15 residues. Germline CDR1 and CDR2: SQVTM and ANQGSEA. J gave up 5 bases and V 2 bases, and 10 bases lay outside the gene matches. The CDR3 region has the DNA TGCAGCGTTGAATTGGGCGGGAGGCCGGGGGAGACCCAGTACTTC. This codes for CSVELGGRPGETQYF.

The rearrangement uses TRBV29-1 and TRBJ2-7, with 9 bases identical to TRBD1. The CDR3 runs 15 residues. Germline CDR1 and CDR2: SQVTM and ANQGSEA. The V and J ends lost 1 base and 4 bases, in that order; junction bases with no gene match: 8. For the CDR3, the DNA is TGCAGCGTTGAAGGACCCGGGACAGGGCGATACGAGCAGTACTTC. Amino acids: CSVEGPGTGRYEQYF.

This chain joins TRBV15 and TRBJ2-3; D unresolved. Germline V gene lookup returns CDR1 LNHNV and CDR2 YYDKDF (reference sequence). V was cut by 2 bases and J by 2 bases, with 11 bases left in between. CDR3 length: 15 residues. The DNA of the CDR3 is TGTGCCACCAGCAGAATGTCTAGTGACACAGATACGCAGTATTTT. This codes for CATSRMSSDTDTQYF.

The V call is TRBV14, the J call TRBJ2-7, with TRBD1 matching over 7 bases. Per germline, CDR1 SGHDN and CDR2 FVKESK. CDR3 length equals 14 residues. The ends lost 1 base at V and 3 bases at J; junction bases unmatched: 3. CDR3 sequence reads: CASSQGGQLYEQYF. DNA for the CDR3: TGTGCCAGCAGCCAAGGGGGACAGCTCTACGAGCAGTACTTC.

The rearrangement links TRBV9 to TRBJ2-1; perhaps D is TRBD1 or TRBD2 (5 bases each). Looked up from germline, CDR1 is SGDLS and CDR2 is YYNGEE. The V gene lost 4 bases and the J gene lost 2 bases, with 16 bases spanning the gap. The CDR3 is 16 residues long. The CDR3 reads CASSLGPPGAYNEQFF. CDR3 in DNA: TGTGCCAGCAGCCTGGGACCCCCCGGGGCCTACAATGAGCAGTTCTTC. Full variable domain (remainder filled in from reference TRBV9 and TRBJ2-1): DSGVTQTPKHLITATGQRVTLRCSPRSGDLSVYWYQQSLDQGLQFLIQYYNGEERAKGNILERFSAQQFPDLHSELNLSSLELGDSALYFCASSLGPPGAYNEQFFGPGTRLTVL.

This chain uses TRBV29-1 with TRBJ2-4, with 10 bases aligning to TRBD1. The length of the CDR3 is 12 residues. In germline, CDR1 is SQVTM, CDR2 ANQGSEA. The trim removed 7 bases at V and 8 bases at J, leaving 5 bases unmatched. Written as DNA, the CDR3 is TGCAGCGGTCGGACAGGGGGGGACATTCAGTACTTC. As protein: CSGRTGGDIQYF.

CDR3 protein: CASSEGYYYYEQYF. In DNA form, the CDR3 reads TGTGCCAGCAGTGAAGGTTATTACTACTACGAGCAGTACTTC. The chain uses TRBV6-1 and TRBJ2-7; D is undetermined. Germline V gives CDR1 MNHNS, CDR2 SASEGT. The CDR3 is 14 amino acids. Trimming took 1 base from V and 3 from J, leaving 10 bases between them.

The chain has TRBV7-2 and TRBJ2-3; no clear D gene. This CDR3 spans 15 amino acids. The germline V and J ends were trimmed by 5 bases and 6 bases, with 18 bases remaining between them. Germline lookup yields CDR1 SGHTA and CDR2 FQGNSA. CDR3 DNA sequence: TGTGCCAGCAGCCTAGGCGGACGGGCCAGCGATACGCAGTATTTT. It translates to CASSLGGRASDTQYF. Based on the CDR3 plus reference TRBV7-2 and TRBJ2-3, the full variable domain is GAGVSQSPSNKVTEKGKDVELRCDPISGHTALYWYRQSLGQGLEFLIYFQGNSAPDKSGLPSDRFSAERTGGSVSTLTIQRTQQEDSAVYLCASSLGGRASDTQYFGPGTRLTVL.

CDR3 coding DNA: TGTGCCAGCAGCTTAAGTGCTTCCTACAATGAGCAGTTCTTC. This codes for CASSLSASYNEQFF. V gene TRBV5-7 combines with J gene TRBJ2-1; D gene unclear. TRBV5-7 is classed as an ORF, of uncertain function. This CDR3 comprises 14 residues. Between the trimmed V and J ends, which lost 2 bases and 1 base, there was a span of 7 bases.

Here the CDR3 reads CASSPGGSSYNEQFF. The CDR3 DNA sequence: TGTGCCAGCAGCCCCGGAGGCAGCTCCTACAATGAGCAGTTCTTC. This sequence joins TRBV4-2 and TRBJ2-1; possible D gene TRBD2, 5 bases. Between the trimmed V and J ends, which lost 4 bases and 0 bases, there was a span of 10 bases. CDR1 and CDR2 from the germline V gene are LGHNA and YNFKEQ. The CDR3 extends over 15 amino acids.

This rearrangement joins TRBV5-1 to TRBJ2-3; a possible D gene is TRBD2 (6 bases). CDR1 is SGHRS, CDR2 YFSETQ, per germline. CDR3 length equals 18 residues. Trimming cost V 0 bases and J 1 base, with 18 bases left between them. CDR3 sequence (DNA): TGCGCCAGCAGCTTGGGGAGCCCCTTGGGGGGACGCACAGATACGCAGTATTTT. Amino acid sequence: CASSLGSPLGGRTDTQYF.

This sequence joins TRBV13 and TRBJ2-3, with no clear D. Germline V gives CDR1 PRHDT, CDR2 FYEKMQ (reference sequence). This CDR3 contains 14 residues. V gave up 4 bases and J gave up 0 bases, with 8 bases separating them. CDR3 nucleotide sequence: TGTGCCAGCAGCTCCTCTGGGAGCACAGATACGCAGTATTTT. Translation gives CASSSSGSTDTQYF. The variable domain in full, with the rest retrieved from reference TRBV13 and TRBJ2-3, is AAGVIQSPRHLIKEKRETATLKCYPIPRHDTVYWYQQGPGQDPQFLISFYEKMQSDKGSIPDRFSAQQFSDYHSELNMSSLELGDSALYFCASSSSGSTDTQYFGPGTRLTVL.

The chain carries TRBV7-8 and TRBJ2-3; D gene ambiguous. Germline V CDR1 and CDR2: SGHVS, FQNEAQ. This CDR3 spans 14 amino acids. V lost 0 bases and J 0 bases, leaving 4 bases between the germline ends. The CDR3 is CASSLAESTDTQYF. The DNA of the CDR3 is TGTGCCAGCAGCTTAGCGGAGAGCACAGATACGCAGTATTTT.

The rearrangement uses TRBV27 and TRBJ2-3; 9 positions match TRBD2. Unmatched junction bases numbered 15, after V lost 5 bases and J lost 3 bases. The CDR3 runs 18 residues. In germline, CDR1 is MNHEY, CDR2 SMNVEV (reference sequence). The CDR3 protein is CASSLRGSGSGRTDTQYF. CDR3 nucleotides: TGTGCCAGCAGTCTCCGGGGTAGCGGGAGTGGTAGGACAGATACGCAGTATTTT.

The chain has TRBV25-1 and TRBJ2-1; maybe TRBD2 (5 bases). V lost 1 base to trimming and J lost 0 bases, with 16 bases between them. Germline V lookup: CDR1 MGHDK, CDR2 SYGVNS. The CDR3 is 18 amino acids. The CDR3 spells CASSELGPGSYSYNEQFF. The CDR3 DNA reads TGTGCCAGCAGTGAATTAGGACCGGGGAGCTACTCCTACAATGAGCAGTTCTTC.

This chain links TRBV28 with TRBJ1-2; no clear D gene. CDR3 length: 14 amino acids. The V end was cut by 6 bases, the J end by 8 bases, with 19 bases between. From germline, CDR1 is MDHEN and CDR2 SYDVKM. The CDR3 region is CASSSPYGRQGYTF. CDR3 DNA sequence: TGTGCCAGCAGCTCCCCCTACGGCAGGCAAGGCTACACCTTC.

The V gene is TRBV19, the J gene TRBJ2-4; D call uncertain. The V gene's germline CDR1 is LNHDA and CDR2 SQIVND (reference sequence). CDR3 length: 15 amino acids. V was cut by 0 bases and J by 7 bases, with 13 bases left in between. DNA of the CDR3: TGTGCCAGTAGTATAGATCGGACGGCCGACAACATTCAGTACTTC. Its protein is CASSIDRTADNIQYF.